This T cell receptor (beta chain) appears in the sequencing data of a study of cytomegalovirus exposure and HLA in healthy donors. The primer mix had 60 Vbeta and 13 Jbeta primers. TCRdb's table, derived via immunoSEQ multiplex PCR, lists solely in-frame clones and lacks some. The sample includes 150,000 to 200,000 clones, 75% to 85% of them seen just once. This CDR3 region has 15 residues. Deletions cut 4 bases from V and 5 bases from J, with 17 bases between. In germline, CDR1 is SGHTS, CDR2 YDEGEE. The sequencing sample was made of PBMCs. The chain combines TRBV5-8 with TRBJ2-3; TRBD1 is a possible D gene (8 bases). The TCR was taken from a woman in her twenties or thirties in good health and CMV-seronegative. The CDR3 DNA follows: TGTGCCAGCAGCGGGAGGGACAGGTCAAAAGATACGCAGTATTTT. It yields the protein CASSGRDRSKDTQYF. Together with reference TRBV5-8 and TRBJ2-3, the CDR3 gives the full variable domain: EAGVTQSPTHLIKTRGQQATLRCSPISGHTSVYWYQQALGLGLQFLLWYDEGEERNRGNFPPRFSGRQFPNYSSELNVNALELEDSALYLCASSGRDRSKDTQYFGPGTRLTVL.